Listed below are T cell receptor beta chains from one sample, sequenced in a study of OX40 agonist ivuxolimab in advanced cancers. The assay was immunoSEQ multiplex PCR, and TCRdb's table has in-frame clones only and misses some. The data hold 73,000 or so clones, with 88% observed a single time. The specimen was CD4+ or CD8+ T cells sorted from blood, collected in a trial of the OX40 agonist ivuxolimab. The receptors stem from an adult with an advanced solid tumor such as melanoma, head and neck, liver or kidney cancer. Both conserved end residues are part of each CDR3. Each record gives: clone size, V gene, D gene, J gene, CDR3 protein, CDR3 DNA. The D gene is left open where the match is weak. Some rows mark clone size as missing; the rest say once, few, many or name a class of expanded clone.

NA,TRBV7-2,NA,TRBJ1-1,CASTSEAGTEAFF,TGTGCCAGCACCTCCGAGGCCGGCACTGAAGCTTTCTTT
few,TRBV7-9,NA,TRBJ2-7,CASSPPRHSDEQYF,TGTGCCAGCAGCCCCCCCCGTCATTCCGACGAGCAGTACTTC
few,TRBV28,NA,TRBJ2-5,CAIPKNNSGGTTMGGETQYF,TGTGCCATCCCGAAAAACAACTCCGGCGGGACAACGATGGGGGGAGAGACCCAGTACTTC
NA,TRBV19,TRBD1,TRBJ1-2,CASTRGSTSYGYTF,TGTGCCAGTACCAGGGGGTCTACCTCCTATGGCTACACCTTC
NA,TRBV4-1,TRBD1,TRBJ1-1,CASSLGQALGTEAFF,TGCGCCAGCAGCCTCGGACAGGCCCTGGGCACTGAAGCTTTCTTT
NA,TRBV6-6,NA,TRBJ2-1,CASSYDARLDEQFF,TGTGCCAGCAGTTACGACGCAAGGCTAGATGAGCAGTTCTTC
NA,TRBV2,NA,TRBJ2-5,CASKRTAQETQYF,TGTGCCAGCAAACGGACAGCCCAAGAGACCCAGTACTTC
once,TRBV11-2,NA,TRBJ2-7,CASRQSAYEQYF,TGTGCCAGCAGACAGTCCGCGTACGAGCAGTACTTC
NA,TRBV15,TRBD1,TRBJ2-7,CATSRGTGFYEQYF,TGTGCCACCAGCAGGGGGACAGGGTTTTACGAGCAGTACTTC
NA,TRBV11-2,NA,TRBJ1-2,CASSLGGLQANYGYTF,TGTGCCAGCAGCTTAGGGGGGCTCCAAGCTAACTATGGCTACACCTTC
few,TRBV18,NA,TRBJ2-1,CASSPAEPRANEQFF,TGTGCCAGCTCACCAGCTGAGCCCCGTGCCAATGAGCAGTTCTTC
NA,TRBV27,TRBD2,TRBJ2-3,CASSFREGDTQYF,TGTGCCAGCAGTTTTAGGGAGGGAGATACGCAGTATTTT
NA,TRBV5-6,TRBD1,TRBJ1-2,CASGGRDRGRGGYTF,TGTGCCAGCGGCGGCCGGGACAGGGGGCGAGGTGGCTACACCTTC
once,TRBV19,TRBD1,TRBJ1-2,CASSAWGQSTNYGYTF,TGTGCCAGTAGTGCCTGGGGACAGTCTACTAACTATGGCTACACCTTC
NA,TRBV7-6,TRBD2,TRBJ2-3,CASSRSGNTDTQYF,TGTGCCAGCAGCCGTAGCGGGAACACAGATACGCAGTATTTT
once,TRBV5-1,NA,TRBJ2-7,CASSMGRPTYEQYF,TGCGCCAGCAGTATGGGCCGACCGACCTACGAGCAGTACTTC
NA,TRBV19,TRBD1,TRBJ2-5,CASGTGQGKETQYF,TGTGCCAGCGGTACAGGACAGGGCAAAGAGACCCAGTACTTC